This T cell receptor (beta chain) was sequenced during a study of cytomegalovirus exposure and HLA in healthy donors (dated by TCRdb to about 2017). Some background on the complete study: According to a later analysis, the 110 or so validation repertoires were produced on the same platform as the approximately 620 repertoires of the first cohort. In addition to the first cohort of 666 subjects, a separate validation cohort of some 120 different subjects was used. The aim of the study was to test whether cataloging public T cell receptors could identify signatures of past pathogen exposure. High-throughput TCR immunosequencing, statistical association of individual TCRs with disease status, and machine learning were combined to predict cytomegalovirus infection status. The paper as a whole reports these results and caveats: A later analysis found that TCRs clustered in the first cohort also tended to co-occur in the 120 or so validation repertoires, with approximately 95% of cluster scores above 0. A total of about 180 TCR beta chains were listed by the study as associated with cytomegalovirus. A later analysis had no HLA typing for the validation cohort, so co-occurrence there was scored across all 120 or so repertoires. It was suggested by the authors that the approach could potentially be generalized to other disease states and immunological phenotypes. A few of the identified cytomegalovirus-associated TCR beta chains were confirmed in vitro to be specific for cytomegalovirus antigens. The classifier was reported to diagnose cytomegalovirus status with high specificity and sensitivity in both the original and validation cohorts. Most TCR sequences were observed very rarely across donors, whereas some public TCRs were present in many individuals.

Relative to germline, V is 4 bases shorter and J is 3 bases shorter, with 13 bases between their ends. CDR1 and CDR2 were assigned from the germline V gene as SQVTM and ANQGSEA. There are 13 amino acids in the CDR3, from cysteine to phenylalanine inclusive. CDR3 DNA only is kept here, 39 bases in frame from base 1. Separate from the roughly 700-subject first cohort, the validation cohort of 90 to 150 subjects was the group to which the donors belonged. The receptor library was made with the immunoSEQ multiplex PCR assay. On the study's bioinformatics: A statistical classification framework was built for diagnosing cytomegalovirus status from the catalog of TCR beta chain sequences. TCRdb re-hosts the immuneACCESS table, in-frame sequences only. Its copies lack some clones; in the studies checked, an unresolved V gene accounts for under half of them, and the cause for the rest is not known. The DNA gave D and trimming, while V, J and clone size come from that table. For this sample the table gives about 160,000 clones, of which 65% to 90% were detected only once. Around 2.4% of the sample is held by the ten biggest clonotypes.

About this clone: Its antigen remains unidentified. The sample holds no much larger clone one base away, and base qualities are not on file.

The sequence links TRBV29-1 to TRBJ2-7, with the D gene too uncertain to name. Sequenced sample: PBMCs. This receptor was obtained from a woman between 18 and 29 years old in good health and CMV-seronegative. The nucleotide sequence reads TGCAGCGTTGTTTCCCAGGTTAACTACGAGCAGTACTTC. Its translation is CSVVSQVNYEQYF.